The 5 T cell receptor beta chains given below trace back to one sample, sequenced in a study of human T cells and chemical hapten exposure. TCRdb reanalysed the 5' RACE reads using MiXCR and keeps one entry per CDR3 protein. This sample yields tens of thousands of distinct CDR3 sequences, of which about a sixth are seen a single time; around 7% belongs to the top ten. The authors extracted total RNA from unfractionated whole blood. Every receptor here comes from a female donor in good health.

V gene TRBV7-2 combines with J gene TRBJ1-4; the D is unclear. CDR3 size: 19 residues. Trimming took 5 bases from V and 0 from J, leaving 22 bases between them. The V gene's germline CDR1 is SGHTA and CDR2 FQGNSA. DNA of the CDR3: TGTGCCAGCAGCATCAAGTTTACACAGATACTTGCAACTAATGAAAAACTGTTTTTT. As protein: CASSIKFTQILATNEKLFF.

The CDR3 region is CASSVGVGEGRGEQFF. CDR3 sequence (DNA): TGTGCCAGCAGCGTAGGCGTGGGGGAGGGCCGTGGTGAGCAGTTCTTC. The chain carries TRBV9 and TRBJ2-1; TRBD2 matches at 7 bases. After removal of 0 bases from V and 9 bases from J, the junction contained 12 bases not matched to a gene. The CDR3 is 16 residues long. The germline V gene encodes CDR1 SGDLS and CDR2 YYNGEE.

V gene TRBV20-1 combines with J gene TRBJ1-2; D uncertain. Germline loops: CDR1 DFQATT, CDR2 SNEGSKA (reference sequence). CDR3 length: 11 amino acids. The germline V and J ends were trimmed by 4 bases and 2 bases, with 5 bases remaining between them. The CDR3 loop reads CSATWNYGYTF. CDR3 coding DNA: TGCAGTGCTACCTGGAACTATGGCTACACCTTC.

J is TRBJ2-7 and V is TRBV5-1; 7 bases map to TRBD2. The CDR3 totals 15 residues. V trimming: 7 bases; J trimming: 0 bases; junction bases outside the gene matches: 10. Germline V gene sequence: CDR1 SGHRS, CDR2 YFSETQ. The CDR3 region is CASSIAGGSSYEQYF. CDR3 DNA sequence: TGCGCCAGCTCAATAGCTGGCGGGAGCTCCTACGAGCAGTACTTC.

This rearrangement joins TRBV3-1 to TRBJ2-2; D is uncertain. The V and J ends lost 3 bases and 3 bases respectively, with 8 bases between them. Germline values: CDR1 LGHDT, CDR2 YNNKEL (reference sequence). This CDR3 has 14 residues. CDR3 coding DNA: TGTGCCAGCAGCCAGCGGACCCACACCGGGGAGCTGTTTTTT. Translation: CASSQRTHTGELFF.